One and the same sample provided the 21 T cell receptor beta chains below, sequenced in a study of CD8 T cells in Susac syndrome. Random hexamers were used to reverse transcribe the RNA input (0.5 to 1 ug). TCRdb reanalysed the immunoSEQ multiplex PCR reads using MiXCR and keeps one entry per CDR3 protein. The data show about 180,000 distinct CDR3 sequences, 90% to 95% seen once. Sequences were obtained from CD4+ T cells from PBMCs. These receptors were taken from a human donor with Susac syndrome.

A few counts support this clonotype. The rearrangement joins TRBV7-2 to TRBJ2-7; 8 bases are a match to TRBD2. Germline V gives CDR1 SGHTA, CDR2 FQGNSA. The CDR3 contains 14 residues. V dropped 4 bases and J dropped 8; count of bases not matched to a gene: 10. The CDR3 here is CASSSTSGTFQQYF. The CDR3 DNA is TGTGCCAGCAGCTCCACTAGCGGAACTTTCCAGCAGTACTTC.

In nucleotides, the CDR3 is TGTGCCAGCAGTTCGGCAGGGAGTAGGCAGCCCCAGCATTTT. This codes for CASSSAGSRQPQHF. The V and J genes are TRBV27 and TRBJ1-5; D possibly corresponds to TRBD1 (5 bases). Germline V gene lookup returns CDR1 MNHEY and CDR2 SMNVEV (reference sequence). V dropped 4 bases and J dropped 7 bases, with 14 bases sitting between them. The CDR3 extends over 14 amino acids.

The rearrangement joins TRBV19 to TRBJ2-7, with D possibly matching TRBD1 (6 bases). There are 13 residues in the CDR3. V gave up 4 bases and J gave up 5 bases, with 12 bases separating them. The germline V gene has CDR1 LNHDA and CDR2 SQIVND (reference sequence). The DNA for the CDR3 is TGTGCCAGTAGTACACAGGGAGTCGACGAGCAGTACTTC. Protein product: CASSTQGVDEQYF.

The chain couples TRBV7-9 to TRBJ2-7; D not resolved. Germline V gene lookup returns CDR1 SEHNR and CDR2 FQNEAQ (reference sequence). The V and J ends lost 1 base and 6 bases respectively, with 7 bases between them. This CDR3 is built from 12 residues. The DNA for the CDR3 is TGTGCCAGCAGCTTAGTAATAGGCGAGCAGTACTTC. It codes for CASSLVIGEQYF.

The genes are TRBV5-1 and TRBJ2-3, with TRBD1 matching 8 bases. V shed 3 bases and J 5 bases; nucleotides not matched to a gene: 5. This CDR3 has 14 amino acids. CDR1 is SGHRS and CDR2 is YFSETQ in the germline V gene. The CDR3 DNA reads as TGCGCCAGCAGCTGGACAGGGCGGGGAGATACGCAGTATTTT. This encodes CASSWTGRGDTQYF.

CDR3 in amino acids: CASSGGSSSGLWNEQFF. The CDR3 bases are TGTGCCAGCAGTGGGGGATCTAGTAGCGGCCTGTGGAATGAGCAGTTCTTC. The chain joins TRBV4-2 to TRBJ2-1; TRBD2 is a possible D gene (6 bases). From germline, CDR1 is LGHNA and CDR2 YNFKEQ. The CDR3 totals 17 residues. The V end lost 6 bases, the J end lost 7 bases, and 25 bases lay between the germline ends.

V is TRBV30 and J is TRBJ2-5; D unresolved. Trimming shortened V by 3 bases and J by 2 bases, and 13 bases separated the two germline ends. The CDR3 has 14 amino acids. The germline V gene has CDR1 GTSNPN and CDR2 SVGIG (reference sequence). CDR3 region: CAWRAGRYQETQYF. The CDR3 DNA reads TGTGCCTGGAGGGCCGGAAGGTATCAAGAGACCCAGTACTTC.

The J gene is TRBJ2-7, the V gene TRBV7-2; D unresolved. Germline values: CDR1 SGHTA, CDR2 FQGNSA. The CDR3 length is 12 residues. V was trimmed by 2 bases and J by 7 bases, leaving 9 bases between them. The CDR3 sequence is CASSLIGREQYF. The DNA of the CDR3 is TGTGCCAGCAGCTTAATAGGTCGGGAGCAGTACTTC.

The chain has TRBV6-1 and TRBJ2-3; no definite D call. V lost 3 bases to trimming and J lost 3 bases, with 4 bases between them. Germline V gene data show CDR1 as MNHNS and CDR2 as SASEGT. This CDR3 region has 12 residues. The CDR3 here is CASSDGTDTQYF. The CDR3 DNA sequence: TGTGCCAGCAGTGACGGTACAGATACGCAGTATTTT.

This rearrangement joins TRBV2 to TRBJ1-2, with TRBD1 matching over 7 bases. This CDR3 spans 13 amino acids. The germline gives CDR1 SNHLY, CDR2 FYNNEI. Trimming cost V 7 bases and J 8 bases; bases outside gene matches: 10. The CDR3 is CASTLTGLRGYTF. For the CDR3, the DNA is TGTGCCAGCACTTTGACAGGGCTTAGAGGCTACACCTTC.

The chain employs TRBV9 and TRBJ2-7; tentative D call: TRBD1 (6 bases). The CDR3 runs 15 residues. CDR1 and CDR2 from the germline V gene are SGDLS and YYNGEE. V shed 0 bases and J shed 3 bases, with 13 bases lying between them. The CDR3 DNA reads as TGTGCCAGCAGCGTAGTCCCAGGGGCGGGCTACGAGCAGTACTTC. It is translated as CASSVVPGAGYEQYF.

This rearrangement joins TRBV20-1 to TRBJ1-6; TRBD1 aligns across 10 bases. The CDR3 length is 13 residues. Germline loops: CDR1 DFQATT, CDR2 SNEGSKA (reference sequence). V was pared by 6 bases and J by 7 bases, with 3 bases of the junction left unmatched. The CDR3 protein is CSASDRGNSPLHF. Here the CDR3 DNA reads TGCAGTGCCTCGGACAGGGGGAATTCACCCCTCCACTTT.

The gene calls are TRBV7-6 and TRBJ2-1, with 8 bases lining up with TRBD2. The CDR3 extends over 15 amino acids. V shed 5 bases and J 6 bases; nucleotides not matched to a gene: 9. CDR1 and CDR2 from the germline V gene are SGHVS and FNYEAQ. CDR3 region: CASSLSSGSLNEQFF. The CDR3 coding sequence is TGTGCCAGCAGCCTGTCGAGCGGGAGTCTCAATGAGCAGTTCTTC.

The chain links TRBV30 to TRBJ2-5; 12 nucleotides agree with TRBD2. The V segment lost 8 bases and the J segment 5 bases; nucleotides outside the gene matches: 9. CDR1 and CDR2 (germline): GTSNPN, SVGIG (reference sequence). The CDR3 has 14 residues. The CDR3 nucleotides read TGTGCCGGGCAGACTAGCGGGAGTATTGAGACCCAGTACTTC. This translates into CAGQTSGSIETQYF.

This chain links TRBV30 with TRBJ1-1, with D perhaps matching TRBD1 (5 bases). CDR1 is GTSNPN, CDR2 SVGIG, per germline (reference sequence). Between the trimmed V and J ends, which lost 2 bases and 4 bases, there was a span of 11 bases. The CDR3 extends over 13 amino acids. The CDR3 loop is CAWSRRGSTEAFF. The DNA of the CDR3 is TGTGCCTGGAGTCGACGGGGGAGCACTGAAGCTTTCTTT.

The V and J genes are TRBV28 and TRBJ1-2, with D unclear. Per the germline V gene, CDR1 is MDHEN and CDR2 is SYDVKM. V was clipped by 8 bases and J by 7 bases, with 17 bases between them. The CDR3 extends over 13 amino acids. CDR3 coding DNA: TGTGCCAGCGGCGCCCATTCACGTGGTGGCTACACCTTC. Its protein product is CASGAHSRGGYTF.

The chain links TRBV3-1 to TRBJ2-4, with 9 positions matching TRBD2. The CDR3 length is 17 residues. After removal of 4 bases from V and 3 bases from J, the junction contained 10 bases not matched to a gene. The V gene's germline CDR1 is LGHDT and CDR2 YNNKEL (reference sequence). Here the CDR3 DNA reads TGTGCCAGCAGCCGACTAGCGGCAGGGGTCGGCAAAAACATTCAGTACTTC. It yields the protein CASSRLAAGVGKNIQYF.

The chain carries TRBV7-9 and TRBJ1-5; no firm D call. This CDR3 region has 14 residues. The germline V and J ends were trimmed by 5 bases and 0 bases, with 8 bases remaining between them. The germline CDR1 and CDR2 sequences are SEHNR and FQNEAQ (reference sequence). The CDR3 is CASSPPGSNQPQHF. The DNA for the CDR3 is TGTGCCAGCAGCCCCCCAGGTAGCAATCAGCCCCAGCATTTT. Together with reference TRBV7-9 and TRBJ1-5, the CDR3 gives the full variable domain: DTGVSQNPRHKITKRGQNVTFRCDPISEHNRLYWYRQTLGQGPEFLTYFQNEAQLEKSRLLSDRFSAERPKGSFSTLEIQRTEQGDSAMYLCASSPPGSNQPQHFGDGTRLSIL.

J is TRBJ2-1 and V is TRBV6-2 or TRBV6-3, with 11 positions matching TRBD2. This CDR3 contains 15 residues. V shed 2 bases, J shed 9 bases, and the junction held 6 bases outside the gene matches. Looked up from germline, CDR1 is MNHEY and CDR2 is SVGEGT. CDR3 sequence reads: CASSYRGLAVVEQFF. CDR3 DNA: TGTGCCAGCAGTTACCGGGGACTAGCGGTGGTTGAGCAGTTCTTC.

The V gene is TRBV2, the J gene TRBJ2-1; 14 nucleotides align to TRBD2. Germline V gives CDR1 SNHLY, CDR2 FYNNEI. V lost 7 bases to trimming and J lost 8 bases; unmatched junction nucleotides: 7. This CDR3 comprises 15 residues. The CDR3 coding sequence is TGTGCCAGCAACACCGGGACTAGCGGGAGTTATGAGCAGTTCTTC. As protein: CASNTGTSGSYEQFF.

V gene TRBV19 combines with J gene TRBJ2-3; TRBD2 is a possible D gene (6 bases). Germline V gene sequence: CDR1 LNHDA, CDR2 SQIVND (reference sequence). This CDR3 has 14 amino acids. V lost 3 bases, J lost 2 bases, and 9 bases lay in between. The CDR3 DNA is TGTGCCAGTAGTATGGAGGGACCCACAGATACGCAGTATTTT. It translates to CASSMEGPTDTQYF.